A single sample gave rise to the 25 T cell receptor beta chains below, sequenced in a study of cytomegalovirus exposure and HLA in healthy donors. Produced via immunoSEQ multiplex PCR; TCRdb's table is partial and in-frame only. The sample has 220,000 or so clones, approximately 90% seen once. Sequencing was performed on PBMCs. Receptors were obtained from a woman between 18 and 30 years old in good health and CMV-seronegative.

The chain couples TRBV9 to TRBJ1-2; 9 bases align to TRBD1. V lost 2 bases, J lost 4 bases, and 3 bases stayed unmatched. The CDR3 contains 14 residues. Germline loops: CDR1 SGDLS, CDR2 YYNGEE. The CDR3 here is CASSVGQGPYGYTF. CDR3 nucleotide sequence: TGTGCCAGCAGCGTGGGACAGGGACCCTATGGCTACACCTTC.

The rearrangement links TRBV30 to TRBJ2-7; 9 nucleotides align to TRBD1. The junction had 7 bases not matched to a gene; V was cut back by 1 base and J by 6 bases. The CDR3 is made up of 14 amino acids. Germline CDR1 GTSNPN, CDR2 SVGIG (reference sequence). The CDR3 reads CAWSGGQGSGEQYF. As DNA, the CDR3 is TGTGCCTGGAGTGGTGGACAGGGGTCCGGCGAGCAGTACTTC.

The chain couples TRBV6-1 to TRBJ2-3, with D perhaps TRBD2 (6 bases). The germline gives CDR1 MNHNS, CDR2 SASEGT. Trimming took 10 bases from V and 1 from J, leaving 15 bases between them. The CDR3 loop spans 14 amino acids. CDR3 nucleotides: TGTGCCACCCCCCTATGGGAGGGCACAGATACGCAGTATTTT. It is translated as CATPLWEGTDTQYF.

The DNA of the CDR3 is TGCGCCAGCAGCTTGGACAGGCCAATCTCTGGAAACACCATATATTTT. Protein product: CASSLDRPISGNTIYF. The chain has TRBV5-1 and TRBJ1-3, with D perhaps matching TRBD1 (5 bases). V was trimmed by 0 bases and J by 0 bases, leaving 10 bases between them. Germline V gene data show CDR1 as SGHRS and CDR2 as YFSETQ. This CDR3 is 16 amino acids long.

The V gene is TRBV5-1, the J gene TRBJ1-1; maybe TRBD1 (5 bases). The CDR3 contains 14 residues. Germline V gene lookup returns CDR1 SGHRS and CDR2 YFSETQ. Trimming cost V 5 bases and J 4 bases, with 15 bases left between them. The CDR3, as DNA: TGCGCCAGCAGTAGGGGAGGGGAGGTCACTGAAGCTTTCTTT. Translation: CASSRGGEVTEAFF.

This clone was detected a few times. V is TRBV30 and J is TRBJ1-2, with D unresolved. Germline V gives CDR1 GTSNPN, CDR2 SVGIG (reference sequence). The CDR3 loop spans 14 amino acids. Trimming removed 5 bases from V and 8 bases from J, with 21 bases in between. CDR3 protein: CAWGEVLLKTGYTF. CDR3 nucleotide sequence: TGTGCCTGGGGGGAGGTCCTGCTCAAAACGGGCTACACCTTC. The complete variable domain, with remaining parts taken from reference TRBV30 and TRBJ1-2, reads SQTIHQWPATLVQPVGSPLSLECTVEGTSNPNLYWYRQAAGRGLQLLFYSVGIGQISSEVPQNLSASRPQDRQFILSSKKLLLSDSGFYLCAWGEVLLKTGYTFGSGTRLTVV.

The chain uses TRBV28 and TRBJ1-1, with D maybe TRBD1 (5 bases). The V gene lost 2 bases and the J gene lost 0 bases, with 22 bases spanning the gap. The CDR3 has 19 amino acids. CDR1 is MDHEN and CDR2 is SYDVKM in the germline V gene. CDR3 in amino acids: CASSLSRAGDRGMNTEAFF. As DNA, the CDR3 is TGTGCCAGCAGTTTAAGTAGGGCGGGGGATCGGGGTATGAACACTGAAGCTTTCTTT. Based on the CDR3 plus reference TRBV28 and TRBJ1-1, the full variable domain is DVKVTQSSRYLVKRTGEKVFLECVQDMDHENMFWYRQDPGLGLRLIYFSYDVKMKEKGDIPEGYSVSREKKERFSLILESASTNQTSMYLCASSLSRAGDRGMNTEAFFGQGTRLTVV.

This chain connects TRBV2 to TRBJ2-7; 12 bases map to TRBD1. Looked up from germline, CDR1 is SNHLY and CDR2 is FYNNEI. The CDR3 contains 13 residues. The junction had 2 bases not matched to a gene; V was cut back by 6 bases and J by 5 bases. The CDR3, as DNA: TGTGCCAGCAGCCGGGACAGGGGGCACGAGCAGTACTTC. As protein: CASSRDRGHEQYF. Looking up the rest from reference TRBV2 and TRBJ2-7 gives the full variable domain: EPEVTQTPSHQVTQMGQEVILRCVPISNHLYFYWYRQILGQKVEFLVSFYNNEISEKSEIFDDQFSVERPDGSNFTLKIRSTKLEDSAMYFCASSRDRGHEQYFGPGTRLTVT.

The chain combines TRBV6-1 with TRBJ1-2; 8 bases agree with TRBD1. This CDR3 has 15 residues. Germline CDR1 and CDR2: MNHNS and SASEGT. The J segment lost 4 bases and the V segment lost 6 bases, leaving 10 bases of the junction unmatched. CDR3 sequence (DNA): TGTGCCAGCAGGCTGTTACAGGGGGATCGCTATGGCTACACCTTC. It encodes CASRLLQGDRYGYTF.

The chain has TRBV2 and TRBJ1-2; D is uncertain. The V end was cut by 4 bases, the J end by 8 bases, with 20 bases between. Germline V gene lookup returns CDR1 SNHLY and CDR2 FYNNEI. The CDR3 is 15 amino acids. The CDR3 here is CASSVEVGGFSGYTF. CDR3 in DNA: TGTGCCAGCAGTGTGGAGGTGGGAGGGTTTAGCGGCTACACCTTC.

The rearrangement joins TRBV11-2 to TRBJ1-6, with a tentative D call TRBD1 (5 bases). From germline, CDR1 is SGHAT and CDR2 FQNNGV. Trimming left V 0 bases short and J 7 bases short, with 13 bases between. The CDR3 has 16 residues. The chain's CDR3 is CASSLDQGSTNSPLHF. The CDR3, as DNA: TGTGCCAGCAGCTTAGACCAGGGAAGTACGAATTCACCCCTCCACTTT.

The CDR3 sequence: CASSLDPGLISYEQYF. The DNA of the CDR3 is TGTGCCAGCAGCTTAGATCCGGGTTTAATCTCCTACGAGCAGTACTTC. This chain links TRBV7-2 with TRBJ2-7, with D hard to call. Germline CDR1 SGHTA, CDR2 FQGNSA. Trimming shortened V by 1 base and J by 0 bases, and 13 bases separated the two germline ends. The CDR3 has 16 amino acids.

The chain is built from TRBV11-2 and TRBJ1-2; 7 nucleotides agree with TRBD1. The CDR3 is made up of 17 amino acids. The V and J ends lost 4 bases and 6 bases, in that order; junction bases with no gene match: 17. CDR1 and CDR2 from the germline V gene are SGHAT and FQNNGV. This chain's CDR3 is CASSSLTSTGVWDGYTF. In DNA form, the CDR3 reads TGTGCCAGCAGCTCGTTAACCTCCACAGGGGTTTGGGATGGCTACACCTTC.

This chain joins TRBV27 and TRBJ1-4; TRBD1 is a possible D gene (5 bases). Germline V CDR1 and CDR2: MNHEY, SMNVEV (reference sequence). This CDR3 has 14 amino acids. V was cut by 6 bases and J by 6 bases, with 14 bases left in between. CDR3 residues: CASSSTGWDEKLFF. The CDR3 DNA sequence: TGTGCCAGCAGCTCCACAGGTTGGGATGAAAAACTGTTTTTT.

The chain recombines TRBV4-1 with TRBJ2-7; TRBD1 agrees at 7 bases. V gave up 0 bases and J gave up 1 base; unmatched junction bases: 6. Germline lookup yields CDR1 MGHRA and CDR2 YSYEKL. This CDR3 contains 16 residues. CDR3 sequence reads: CASSQDPTGNSYEQYF. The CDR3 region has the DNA TGCGCCAGCAGCCAAGATCCGACAGGGAATTCCTACGAGCAGTACTTC.

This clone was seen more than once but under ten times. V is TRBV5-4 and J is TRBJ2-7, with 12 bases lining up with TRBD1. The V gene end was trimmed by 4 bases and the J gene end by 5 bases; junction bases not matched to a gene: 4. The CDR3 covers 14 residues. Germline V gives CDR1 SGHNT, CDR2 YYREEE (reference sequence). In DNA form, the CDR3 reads TGTGCCAGCAGCCGGGACAGGGGGCCGAACGAGCAGTACTTC. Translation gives CASSRDRGPNEQYF.

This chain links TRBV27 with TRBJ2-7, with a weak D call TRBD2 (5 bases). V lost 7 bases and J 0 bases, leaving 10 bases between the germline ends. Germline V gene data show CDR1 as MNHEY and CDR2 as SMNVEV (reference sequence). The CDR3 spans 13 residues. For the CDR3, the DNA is TGTGCCAGCATACCAGCGGACTCCTACGAGCAGTACTTC. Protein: CASIPADSYEQYF.

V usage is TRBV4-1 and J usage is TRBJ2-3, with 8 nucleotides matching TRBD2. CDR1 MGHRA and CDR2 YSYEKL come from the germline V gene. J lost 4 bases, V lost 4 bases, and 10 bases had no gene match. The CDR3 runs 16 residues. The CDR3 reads CASSLREAGASDTQYF. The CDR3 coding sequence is TGCGCCAGCAGCCTGCGGGAGGCAGGGGCCTCAGATACGCAGTATTTT.

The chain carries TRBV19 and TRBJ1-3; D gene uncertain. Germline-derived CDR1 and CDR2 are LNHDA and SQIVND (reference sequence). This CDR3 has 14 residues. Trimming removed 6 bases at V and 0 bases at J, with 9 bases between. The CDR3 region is CASSSVSSGNTIYF. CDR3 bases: TGTGCCAGTAGCAGCGTTTCCTCTGGAAACACCATATATTTT. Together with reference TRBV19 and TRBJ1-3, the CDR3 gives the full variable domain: DGGITQSPKYLFRKEGQNVTLSCEQNLNHDAMYWYRQDPGQGLRLIYYSQIVNDFQKGDIAEGYSVSREKKESFPLTVTSAQKNPTAFYLCASSSVSSGNTIYFGEGSWLTVV.

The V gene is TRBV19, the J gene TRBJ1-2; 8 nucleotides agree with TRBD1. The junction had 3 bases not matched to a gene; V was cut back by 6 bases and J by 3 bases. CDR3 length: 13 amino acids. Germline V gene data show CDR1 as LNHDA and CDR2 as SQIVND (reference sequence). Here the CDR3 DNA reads TGTGCCAGTAGGCTACAGGGGGACTATGGCTACACCTTC. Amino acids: CASRLQGDYGYTF.

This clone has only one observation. The CDR3 DNA is TGTGCCAGCAGCTTAGAGGTCCCCGGGTACGGCTACACCTTC. Its protein product is CASSLEVPGYGYTF. This chain connects TRBV11-2 to TRBJ1-2, with D uncertain. From germline, CDR1 is SGHAT and CDR2 FQNNGV. V was pared by 0 bases and J by 8 bases, with 13 bases between. The CDR3 covers 14 residues.

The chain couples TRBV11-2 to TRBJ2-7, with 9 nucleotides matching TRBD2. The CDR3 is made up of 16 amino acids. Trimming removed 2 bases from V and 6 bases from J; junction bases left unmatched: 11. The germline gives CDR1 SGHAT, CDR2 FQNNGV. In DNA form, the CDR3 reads TGTGCCAGCAGCTTAAGGAGGGCGGGAGGGATCGGCGAGCAGTACTTC. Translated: CASSLRRAGGIGEQYF.

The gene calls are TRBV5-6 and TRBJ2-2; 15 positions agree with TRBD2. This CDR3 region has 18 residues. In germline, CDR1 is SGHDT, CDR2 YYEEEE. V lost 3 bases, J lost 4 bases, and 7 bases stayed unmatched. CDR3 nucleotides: TGTGCCAGCAGCTACGGACTAGCGGGAGGGCCGGTCACCGGGGAGCTGTTTTTT. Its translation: CASSYGLAGGPVTGELFF.

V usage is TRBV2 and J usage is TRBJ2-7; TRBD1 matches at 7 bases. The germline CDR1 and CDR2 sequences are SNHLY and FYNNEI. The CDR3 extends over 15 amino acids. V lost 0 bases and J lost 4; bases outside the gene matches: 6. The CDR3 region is CASSEAQHRGYEQYF. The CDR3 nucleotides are TGTGCCAGCAGTGAAGCGCAGCACAGGGGTTACGAGCAGTACTTC.

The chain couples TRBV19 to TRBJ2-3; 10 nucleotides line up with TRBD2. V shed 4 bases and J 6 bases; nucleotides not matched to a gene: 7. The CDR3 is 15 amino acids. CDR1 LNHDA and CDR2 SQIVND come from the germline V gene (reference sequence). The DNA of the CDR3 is TGTGCCAGTAGTACCCAGCGGGAGGGCCGGGATACGCAGTATTTT. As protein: CASSTQREGRDTQYF.